A single T cell receptor (beta chain) is shown here with its context. Its antigen is not known. The primer mix had 60 Vbeta and 13 Jbeta primers. Data came from immunoSEQ multiplex PCR; TCRdb stores just in-frame clones and leaves some out. Of some 160,000 clones listed, 77% were seen once; the top ten hold around 1.6%. The V gene lost 7 bases and the J gene lost 1 base, with 10 bases spanning the gap. The CDR3 runs 13 residues. Germline V gives CDR1 LNHDA, CDR2 SQIVND (reference sequence). These data belong to a study of cytomegalovirus exposure and HLA in healthy donors. On the study more broadly: HLA-typed donors were the source of some 80 million unique TCRs, which an early data release held.

Findings of the study overall: Only CMV serostatus was available as immune exposure information. A later analysis showed TCR association rates differing by HLA locus, peaking at DRB1 and lowest at HLA-C. Presence/absence analyses took donor sequencing depth as roughly uniform.

Sequenced: PBMCs. The origin of this receptor is a woman aged 25 to 39 in good health and CMV-seronegative. This chain joins TRBV19 and TRBJ1-1; no clear D. In DNA, the CDR3 is TGTGCCAGTAATATGAGGCGGAACACTGAAGCTTTCTTT. This codes for CASNMRRNTEAFF.